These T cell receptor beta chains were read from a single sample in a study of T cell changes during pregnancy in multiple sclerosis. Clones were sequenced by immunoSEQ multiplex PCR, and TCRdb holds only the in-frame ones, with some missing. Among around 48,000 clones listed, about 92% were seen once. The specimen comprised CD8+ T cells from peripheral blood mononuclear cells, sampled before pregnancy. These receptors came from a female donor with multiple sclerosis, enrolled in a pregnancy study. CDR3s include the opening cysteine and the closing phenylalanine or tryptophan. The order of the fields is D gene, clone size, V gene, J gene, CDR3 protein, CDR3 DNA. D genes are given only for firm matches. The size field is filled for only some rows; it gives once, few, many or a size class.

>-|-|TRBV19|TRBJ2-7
CASSIVGSREQYF
TGTGCCAGTAGTATAGTGGGCTCGCGAGAGCAGTACTTC
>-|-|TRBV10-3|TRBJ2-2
CAIRADPPGGSGELFF
TGTGCCATCAGAGCTGACCCACCAGGAGGGTCCGGGGAGCTGTTTTTT
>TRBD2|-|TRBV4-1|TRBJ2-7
CASSQEGASSGSYEQYF
TGCGCCAGCAGCCAAGAAGGGGCATCTAGCGGGTCCTACGAGCAGTACTTC
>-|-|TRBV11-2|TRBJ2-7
CASSPAGGYYEQYF
TGTGCCAGCAGCCCCGCCGGAGGCTACTACGAGCAGTACTTC
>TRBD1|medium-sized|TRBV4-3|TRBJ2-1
CASSYGTGGMYEQFF
TGCGCCAGCAGCTACGGGACAGGGGGCATGTATGAGCAGTTCTTC
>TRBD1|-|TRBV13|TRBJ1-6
CASSFPRQGGWNNSPLHF
TGTGCCAGCAGCTTCCCACGACAGGGTGGATGGAATAATTCACCCCTCCACTTT
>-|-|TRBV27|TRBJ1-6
CATTPGGDANSPLHF
TGTGCCACCACCCCCGGCGGAGACGCAAATTCACCCCTCCACTTT
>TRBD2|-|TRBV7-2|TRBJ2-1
CASSLPRGGSSYNEQFF
TGTGCCAGCAGCTTACCGCGGGGGGGGAGCTCCTACAATGAGCAGTTCTTC
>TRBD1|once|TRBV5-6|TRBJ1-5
CASSLGGTANQPQHF
TGTGCCAGCAGCTTAGGTGGGACAGCTAATCAGCCCCAGCATTTT
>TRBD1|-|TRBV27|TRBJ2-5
CASSLSAGGGLGETQYF
TGTGCCAGCAGTTTATCGGCAGGGGGCGGCTTAGGGGAGACCCAGTACTTC
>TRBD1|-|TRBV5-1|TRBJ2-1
CASSGGGTGANEQFF
TGCGCCAGCAGCGGGGGGGGGACAGGGGCCAATGAGCAGTTCTTC
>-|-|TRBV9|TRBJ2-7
CASSVGRGPSYEQYF
TGTGCCAGCAGCGTAGGGCGGGGGCCCTCCTACGAGCAGTACTTC
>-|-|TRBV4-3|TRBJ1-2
CASSQEKFQDFNYGYTF
TGCGCCAGCAGCCAAGAGAAGTTTCAGGACTTTAACTATGGCTACACCTTC
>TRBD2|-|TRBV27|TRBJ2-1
CASFSGAYNEQFF
TGTGCCAGTTTCAGCGGGGCGTACAATGAGCAGTTCTTC
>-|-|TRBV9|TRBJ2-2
CASSVPATAITGELFF
TGTGCCAGCAGCGTTCCGGCGACAGCAATCACCGGGGAGCTGTTTTTT
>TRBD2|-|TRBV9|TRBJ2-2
CASSGSGGGFGELFF
TGTGCCAGCAGCGGTAGCGGCGGGGGGTTCGGGGAGCTGTTTTTT
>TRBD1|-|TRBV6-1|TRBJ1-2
CASSPDRARGYTF
TGTGCCAGCAGCCCGGACAGGGCGAGGGGCTACACCTTC
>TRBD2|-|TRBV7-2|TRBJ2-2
CASSSAAGANTGELFF
TGTGCCAGCAGTTCCGCCGCGGGGGCGAACACCGGGGAGCTGTTTTTT
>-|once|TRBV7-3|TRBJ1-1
CASISFKGAKNKGDTEAFF
TGTGCCAGCATATCGTTTAAGGGCGCGAAAAATAAGGGGGACACTGAAGCTTTCTTT
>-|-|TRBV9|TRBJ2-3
CASSVGGAPADTQYF
TGTGCCAGCAGCGTTGGGGGGGCGCCCGCGGATACGCAGTATTTT
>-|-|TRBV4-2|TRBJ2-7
CASSRDNYEQYF
TGTGCCAGCAGCCGCGACAACTACGAGCAGTACTTC
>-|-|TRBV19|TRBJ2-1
CASSMDGGGPNEQFF
TGTGCCAGTAGTATGGATGGCGGGGGCCCGAATGAGCAGTTCTTC
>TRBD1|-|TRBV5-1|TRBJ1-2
CASSWTGGDGYTF
TGCGCCAGCAGCTGGACAGGGGGCGATGGCTACACCTTC
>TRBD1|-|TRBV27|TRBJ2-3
CASSPGTGGPTDTQYF
TGTGCCAGCAGTCCCGGGACAGGCGGCCCCACAGATACGCAGTATTTT
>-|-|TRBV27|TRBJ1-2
CASSPAWQGTHYGYTF
TGTGCCAGCAGCCCCGCGTGGCAGGGGACACACTATGGCTACACCTTC
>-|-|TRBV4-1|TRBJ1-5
CASSHSGSSNQPQHF
TGCGCCAGCAGCCATTCAGGGTCCAGCAATCAGCCCCAGCATTTT
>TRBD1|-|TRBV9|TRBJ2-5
CASSTQGAATETQYF
TGTGCCAGCAGCACGCAGGGGGCCGCCACTGAGACCCAGTACTTC
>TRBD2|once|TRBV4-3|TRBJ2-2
CASSQELGLAGNTGELFF
TGCGCCAGCAGCCAGGAATTAGGACTAGCGGGTAACACCGGGGAGCTGTTTTTT
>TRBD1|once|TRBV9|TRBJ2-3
CASSAGGGQSTDTQYF
TGTGCCAGCAGCGCCGGTGGGGGACAGAGCACAGATACGCAGTATTTT
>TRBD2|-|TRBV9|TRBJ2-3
CASSVEDSGEDTQYF
TGTGCCAGCAGCGTAGAAGATAGCGGGGAGGATACGCAGTATTTT
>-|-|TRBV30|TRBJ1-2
CASTQGNGYTF
TGTGCCTCAACTCAGGGGAATGGCTACACCTTC
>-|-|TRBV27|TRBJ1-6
CASSLPGLVGSPLHF
TGTGCCAGCAGTTTACCGGGACTCGTAGGTTCACCCCTCCACTTT
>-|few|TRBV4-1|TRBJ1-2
CASSQDRANYGYTF
TGCGCCAGCAGCCAAGATCGGGCTAACTATGGCTACACCTTC
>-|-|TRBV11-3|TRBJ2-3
CASSISTDTQYF
TGTGCCAGCAGCATAAGCACAGATACGCAGTATTTT
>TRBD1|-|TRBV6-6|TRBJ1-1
CASSSGQGRMGTEAFF
TGTGCCAGCAGTTCCGGACAGGGGAGGATGGGAACTGAAGCTTTCTTT
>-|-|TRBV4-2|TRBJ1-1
CASSQVATNTEAFF
TGTGCCAGCAGCCAAGTTGCTACGAACACTGAAGCTTTCTTT
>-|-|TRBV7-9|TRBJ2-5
CASSPPGVETQYF
TGTGCCAGCAGCCCCCCCGGAGTGGAGACCCAGTACTTC
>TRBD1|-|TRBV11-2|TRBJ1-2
CASVQGGRHYGYTF
TGTGCCAGCGTTCAGGGGGGTAGGCACTATGGCTACACCTTC
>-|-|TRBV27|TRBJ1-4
CASSVQGRAVEKLFF
TGTGCCAGCAGTGTCCAAGGCAGGGCTGTTGAAAAACTGTTTTTT
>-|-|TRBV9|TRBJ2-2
CASSVARGGAKNTGELFF
TGTGCCAGCAGCGTTGCCCGGGGCGGGGCGAAAAACACCGGGGAGCTGTTTTTT
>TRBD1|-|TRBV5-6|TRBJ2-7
CASTTGRRMIEQYF
TGTGCCAGCACGACAGGGCGCAGGATGATCGAGCAGTACTTC
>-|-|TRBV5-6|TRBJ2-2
CASSLGLAANTGELFF
TGTGCCAGCAGCTTGGGATTAGCAGCTAACACCGGGGAGCTGTTTTTT
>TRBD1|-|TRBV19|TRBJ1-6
CASSPGQGRNSPLHF
TGTGCCAGTAGTCCAGGACAGGGGAGAAATTCACCCCTCCACTTT
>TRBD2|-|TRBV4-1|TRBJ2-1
CASSPEASGTLYNEQFF
TGCGCCAGCAGCCCCGAGGCTAGCGGGACTCTATACAATGAGCAGTTCTTC
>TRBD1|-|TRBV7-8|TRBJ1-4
CASSGTGGAGEKLFF
TGTGCCAGCAGCGGAACAGGGGGCGCCGGTGAAAAACTGTTTTTT
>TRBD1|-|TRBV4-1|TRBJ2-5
CASSDRGQETQYF
TGCGCCAGCAGCGACAGGGGTCAAGAGACCCAGTACTTC
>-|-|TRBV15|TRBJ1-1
CATSIGAEVTEAFF
TGTGCCACCAGCATTGGGGCAGAGGTCACTGAAGCTTTCTTT
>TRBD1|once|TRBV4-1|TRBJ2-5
CASSTGTGGAGETQYF
TGCGCCAGCAGCACCGGGACAGGGGGCGCGGGAGAGACCCAGTACTTC
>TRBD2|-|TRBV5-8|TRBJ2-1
CASSLRDYSYNEQFF
TGTGCCAGCAGCTTGAGGGACTACTCCTACAATGAGCAGTTCTTC
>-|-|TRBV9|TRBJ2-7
CASSVGASTASYEQYF
TGTGCCAGCAGCGTAGGAGCCTCTACTGCCTCCTACGAGCAGTACTTC
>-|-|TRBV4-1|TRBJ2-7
CASSQGSPREQYF
TGCGCCAGCAGCCAAGGATCCCCGAGGGAGCAGTACTTC
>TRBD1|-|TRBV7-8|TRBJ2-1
CASSSGQGLYNEQFF
TGTGCCAGCAGCTCCGGACAGGGGCTCTACAATGAGCAGTTCTTC
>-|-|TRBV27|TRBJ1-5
CASSLSGFNQPQHF
TGTGCCAGCAGTTTGTCAGGGTTTAATCAGCCCCAGCATTTT
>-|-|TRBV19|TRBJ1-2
CASSPQGFDGYTF
TGTGCCAGTAGTCCCCAGGGGTTCGATGGCTACACCTTC
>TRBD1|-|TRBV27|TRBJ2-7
CASSLQGDRPYEQYF
TGTGCCAGCAGCCTACAGGGGGACAGGCCCTACGAGCAGTACTTC
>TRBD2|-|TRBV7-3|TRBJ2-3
CASSKVAGVTDTQYF
TGTGCCAGTAGCAAGGTGGCGGGGGTCACAGATACGCAGTATTTT
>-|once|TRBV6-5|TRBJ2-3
CASRPGRGPDTQYF
TGTGCCAGCAGGCCCGGGCGGGGACCAGATACGCAGTATTTT
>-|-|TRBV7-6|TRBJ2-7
CASSLDSTYEQYF
TGTGCCAGCAGCTTGGACAGTACCTACGAGCAGTACTTC
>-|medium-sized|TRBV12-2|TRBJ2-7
CASRLGQSYEQYF
TGTGCAAGTCGCTTAGGACAGAGCTACGAGCAGTACTTC